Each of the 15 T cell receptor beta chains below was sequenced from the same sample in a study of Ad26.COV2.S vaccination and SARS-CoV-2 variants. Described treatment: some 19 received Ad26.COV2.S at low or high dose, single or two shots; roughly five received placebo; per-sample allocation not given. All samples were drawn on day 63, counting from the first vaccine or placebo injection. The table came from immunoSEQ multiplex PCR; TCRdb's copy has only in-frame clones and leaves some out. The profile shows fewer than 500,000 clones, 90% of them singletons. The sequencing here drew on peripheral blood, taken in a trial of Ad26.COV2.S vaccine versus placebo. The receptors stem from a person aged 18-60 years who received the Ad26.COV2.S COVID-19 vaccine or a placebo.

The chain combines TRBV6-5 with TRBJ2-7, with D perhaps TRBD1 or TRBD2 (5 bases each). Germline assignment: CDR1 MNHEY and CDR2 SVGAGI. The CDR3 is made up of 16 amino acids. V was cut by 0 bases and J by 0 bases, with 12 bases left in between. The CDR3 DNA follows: TGTGCCAGCAGTTACTCCTCAGCGGACACCTCCTACGAGCAGTACTTC. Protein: CASSYSSADTSYEQYF.

The CDR3 coding sequence is TGCAGTGCTAGTGGAGGGGCGGGGTATGGCTACACCTTC. Its translation: CSASGGAGYGYTF. The V and J genes are TRBV20-1 and TRBJ1-2; D is possibly TRBD1 (5 bases). CDR1 is DFQATT, CDR2 SNEGSKA, per germline (reference sequence). Trimming stripped 3 bases from V and 5 bases from J, with 13 bases between. The CDR3 loop spans 13 amino acids.

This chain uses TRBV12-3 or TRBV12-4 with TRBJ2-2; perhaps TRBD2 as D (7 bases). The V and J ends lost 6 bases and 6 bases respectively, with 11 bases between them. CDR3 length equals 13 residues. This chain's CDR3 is CASSVGGAGELFF. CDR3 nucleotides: TGTGCCAGCAGCGTAGGGGGGGCCGGGGAGCTGTTTTTT.

In nucleotides, the CDR3 is TGTGCCAGCAGCTTAGAGGCAGGGGTATCGCAGCCCCAGCATTTT. Translating it yields CASSLEAGVSQPQHF. This chain joins TRBV7-8 and TRBJ1-5, with D possibly being TRBD1 (6 bases). The CDR3 runs 15 residues. The V gene's germline CDR1 is SGHVS and CDR2 FQNEAQ. Trimming stripped 1 base from V and 7 bases from J, with 14 bases between.

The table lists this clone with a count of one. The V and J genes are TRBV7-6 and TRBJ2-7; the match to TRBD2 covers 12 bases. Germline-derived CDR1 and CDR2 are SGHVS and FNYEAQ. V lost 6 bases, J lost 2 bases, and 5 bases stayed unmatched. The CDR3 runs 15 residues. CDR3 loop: CASRPLAGGPYEQYF. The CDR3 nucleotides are TGTGCCAGCAGACCACTAGCGGGAGGACCCTACGAGCAGTACTTC.

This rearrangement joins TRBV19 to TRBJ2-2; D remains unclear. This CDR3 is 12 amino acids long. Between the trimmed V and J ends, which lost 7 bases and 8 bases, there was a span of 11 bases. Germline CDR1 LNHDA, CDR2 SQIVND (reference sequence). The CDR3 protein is CASNMDSGELFF. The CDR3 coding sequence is TGTGCCAGTAATATGGATTCAGGGGAGCTGTTTTTT.

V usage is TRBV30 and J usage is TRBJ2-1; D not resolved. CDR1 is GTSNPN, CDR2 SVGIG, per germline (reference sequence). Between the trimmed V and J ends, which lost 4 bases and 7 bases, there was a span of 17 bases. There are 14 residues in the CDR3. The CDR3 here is CAWTTPHTNNEQFF. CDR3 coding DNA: TGTGCCTGGACGACTCCACATACGAATAATGAGCAGTTCTTC.

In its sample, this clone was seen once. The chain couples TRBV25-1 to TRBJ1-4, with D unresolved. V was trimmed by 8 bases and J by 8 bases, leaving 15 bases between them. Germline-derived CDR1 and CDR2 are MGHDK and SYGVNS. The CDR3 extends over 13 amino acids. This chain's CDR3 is CASSRTKTEKLFF. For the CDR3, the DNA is TGTGCCAGCTCCCGGACGAAAACCGAAAAACTGTTTTTT. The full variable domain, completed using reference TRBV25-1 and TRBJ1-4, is EADIYQTPRYLVIGTGKKITLECSQTMGHDKMYWYQQDPGMELHLIHYSYGVNSTEKGDLSSESTVSRIRTEHFPLTLESARPSHTSQYLCASSRTKTEKLFFGSGTQLSVL.

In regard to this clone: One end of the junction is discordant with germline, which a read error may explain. This chain's CDR3 is CASSQGASGTSGREVF. In nucleotides, the CDR3 is TGTGCCAGCAGCCAAGGGGCCTCCGGGACTAGCGGGAGGGAGGTCTTC. This chain joins TRBV3-1 (or the pseudogene TRBV3-2) and TRBJ2-1, with 16 positions matching TRBD2. The CDR3 has 16 residues. Germline assignment: CDR1 LGHDT and CDR2 YNNKEL (reference sequence).

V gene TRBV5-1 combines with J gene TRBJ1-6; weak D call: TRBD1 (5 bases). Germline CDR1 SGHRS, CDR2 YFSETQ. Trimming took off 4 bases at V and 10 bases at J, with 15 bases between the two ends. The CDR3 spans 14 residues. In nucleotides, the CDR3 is TGCGCCAGCAGCGTGGGGATTGGGGCGTCACCCCTCCACTTT. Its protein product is CASSVGIGASPLHF.

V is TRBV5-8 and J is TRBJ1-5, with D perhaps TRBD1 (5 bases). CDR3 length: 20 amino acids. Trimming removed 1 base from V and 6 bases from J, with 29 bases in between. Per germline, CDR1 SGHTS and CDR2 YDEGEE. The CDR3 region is CASSLRSEEGAVGQGQPQHF. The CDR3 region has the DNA TGTGCCAGCAGCTTGCGTTCTGAGGAAGGGGCGGTTGGTCAGGGTCAGCCCCAGCATTTT.

CDR3 nucleotides: TGTGCCAGCAGTTCCAACGGAGGGGAGACCCAGTACTTC. This sequence encodes CASSSNGGETQYF. The chain uses TRBV27 and TRBJ2-5, with TRBD2 as a possible D gene (6 bases). Germline values: CDR1 MNHEY, CDR2 SMNVEV (reference sequence). V was pared by 4 bases and J by 5 bases, with 11 bases between. The CDR3 sequence is 13 residues long.

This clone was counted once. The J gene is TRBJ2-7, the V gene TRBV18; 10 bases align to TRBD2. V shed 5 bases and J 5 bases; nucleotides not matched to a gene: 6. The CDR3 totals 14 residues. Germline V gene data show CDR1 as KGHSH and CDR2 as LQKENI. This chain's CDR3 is CASSTSAGGNEQYF. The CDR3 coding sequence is TGTGCCAGCTCAACCTCAGCGGGAGGGAACGAGCAGTACTTC.

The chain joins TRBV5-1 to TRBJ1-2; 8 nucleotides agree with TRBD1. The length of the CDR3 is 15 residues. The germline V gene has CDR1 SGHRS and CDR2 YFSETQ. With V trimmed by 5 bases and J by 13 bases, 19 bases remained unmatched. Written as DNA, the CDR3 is TGCGCCAGCAGGGACATTGGGGATTCGACAGGGGTTCGCACCTTC. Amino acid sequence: CASRDIGDSTGVRTF.

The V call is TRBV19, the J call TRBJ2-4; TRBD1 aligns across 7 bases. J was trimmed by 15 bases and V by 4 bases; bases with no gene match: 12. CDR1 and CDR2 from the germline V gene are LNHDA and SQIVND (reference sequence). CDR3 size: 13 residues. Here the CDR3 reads CASSTPGTAASYF. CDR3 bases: TGTGCCAGTAGTACCCCCGGGACAGCGGCGTCGTACTTC.